This TCR beta chain came from a study of T cell changes during pregnancy in multiple sclerosis (dated by TCRdb to about 2019). Turning to the overall study: Changes in the T cell repertoire over the course of pregnancy were examined in this study in women with multiple sclerosis.

Of note for this clone: The antigen this receptor binds is unknown. The sample holds no much larger clone one base away, and base qualities are not on file.

The library was built by means of the immunoSEQ multiplex PCR assay. In TCRdb, the immuneACCESS table is reduced to in-frame sequences with V and J assigned. These tables do not hold every clone; where another copy was compared, an unresolved V gene accounts for under half, and the others remain unexplained. Here the sample has around 130,000 clones; about 94% occur a single time. Clones ranked in the top ten supply roughly 6.2% of the sample. The germline V gene supplies CDR1 MGHDK and CDR2 SYGVNS. The CDR3 sequence holds 13 residues, the cysteine and phenylalanine included. CDR3 DNA is the only sequence kept; it has 39 bases, read in frame from the first base. A distance of 15 bases separates the germline ends of V and J, which lose 8 bases and 7 bases respectively.

The TCR originated in a female donor with multiple sclerosis, enrolled in a pregnancy study. Recombination joined TRBV25-1 with TRBJ2-1; 7 matching bases give a weak D call of TRBD1. Sequenced material: peripheral blood, taken before pregnancy. The DNA sequence is TGTGCCAGCTGTAACAGGGGAGGTAATGAGCAGTTCTTC. Its product reads: CASCNRGGNEQFF.